These T cell receptor beta chains were read from a single sample in a study of response to subunit inactivated influenza vaccine. MiXCR was run by TCRdb on the RT-PCR reads, yielding one entry per CDR3 protein. The table lists 630,000 or so distinct CDR3 sequences, about 15% of them singletons. This specimen consisted of PBMCs from blood, obtained approximately 12 days after vaccination. These receptors all come from a man in his forties or fifties who received an inactivated influenza vaccine. CDR3s include the opening cysteine and the closing phenylalanine or tryptophan. Each record gives: J gene, clone size, V gene, D gene, CDR3 DNA, CDR3 protein. A D gene is named only where the DNA matches it firmly. Rows give clone size only sometimes, using once, few, many, or a class for an expanded clone.

J gene: TRBJ2-7
clone size: -
V gene: TRBV5-1
D gene: -
CDR3 DNA: TGCGCCAGCAGCCCGGGAGTCCTATACGAGCAGTACTTC
CDR3 protein: CASSPGVLYEQYF

J gene: TRBJ1-5
clone size: -
V gene: TRBV6-2/TRBV6-3
D gene: -
CDR3 DNA: TGTGCCAGCAGTTACTCAGGGGTCCAGCATTTT
CDR3 protein: CASSYSGVQHF

J gene: TRBJ2-7
clone size: -
V gene: TRBV5-1
D gene: TRBD2
CDR3 DNA: TGCGCCAGCAGCTTATATTTAGCGGGAGACTACGAGCAGTACTTC
CDR3 protein: CASSLYLAGDYEQYF

J gene: TRBJ2-1
clone size: -
V gene: TRBV24-1
D gene: -
CDR3 DNA: TGTGCCACCCAAGGCAGAGGCCATGAGCAGTTCTTC
CDR3 protein: CATQGRGHEQFF

J gene: TRBJ2-7
clone size: -
V gene: TRBV12-3/TRBV12-4
D gene: -
CDR3 DNA: TGTGCCAGCAGTTTAGTCGTCACAGGAATGGGCGAGCAGTACTTC
CDR3 protein: CASSLVVTGMGEQYF

J gene: TRBJ2-2
clone size: -
V gene: TRBV19
D gene: TRBD2
CDR3 DNA: TGTGCCAGTAGTATAGGTGGGATTAGCGGGGGGGCGATCACCGGGGAGCTGTTTTTT
CDR3 protein: CASSIGGISGGAITGELFF

J gene: TRBJ2-1
clone size: few
V gene: TRBV7-9
D gene: -
CDR3 DNA: TGTGCCAGCAGCTTAACATGGGAGGTTAATGAGCAGTTCTTC
CDR3 protein: CASSLTWEVNEQFF

J gene: TRBJ2-3
clone size: -
V gene: TRBV7-6
D gene: -
CDR3 DNA: TGTGCCAGCAGCTCAGCGACTAGCACAGATACGCAGTATTTT
CDR3 protein: CASSSATSTDTQYF

J gene: TRBJ2-7
clone size: -
V gene: TRBV10-3
D gene: TRBD1
CDR3 DNA: TGTGCCATCAGGCCTGGGACAGGTAAAGGGTACGAGCAGTACTTC
CDR3 protein: CAIRPGTGKGYEQYF

J gene: TRBJ1-4
clone size: -
V gene: TRBV7-2
D gene: -
CDR3 DNA: TGTGCCAGCAGCTTCTTGGGGGACCAAAATGAAAAACTGTTTTTT
CDR3 protein: CASSFLGDQNEKLFF

J gene: TRBJ2-7
clone size: -
V gene: TRBV28
D gene: -
CDR3 DNA: TGTGCCAGCACCCTCGGGACGACCTACGAGCAGTACTTC
CDR3 protein: CASTLGTTYEQYF

J gene: TRBJ2-6
clone size: many
V gene: TRBV4-3
D gene: TRBD1
CDR3 DNA: TGCGCCAGCAGCCAAGCCAGGGGGACCTTCGAAGCTGGGGCCAACGTCCTGACTTTC
CDR3 protein: CASSQARGTFEAGANVLTF

J gene: TRBJ2-3
clone size: few
V gene: TRBV5-4
D gene: TRBD2
CDR3 DNA: TGTGCCAGCAGCGCGACTAGCGGGGTCCCTAGCACAGATACGCAGTATTTT
CDR3 protein: CASSATSGVPSTDTQYF

J gene: TRBJ2-6
clone size: few
V gene: TRBV20-1
D gene: -
CDR3 DNA: TGCAGTGCTACTGGGGCCAACGTCCTGACTTTC
CDR3 protein: CSATGANVLTF

J gene: TRBJ2-1
clone size: few
V gene: TRBV5-1
D gene: TRBD1
CDR3 DNA: TGCGCCAGCAGCTCGGACCCCGGACAGGGGGGGATCTTC
CDR3 protein: CASSSDPGQGGIF

J gene: TRBJ1-2
clone size: -
V gene: TRBV6-5
D gene: -
CDR3 DNA: TGTGCCAGCAGTTACGCCGCGGACTATGGCTACACCTTC
CDR3 protein: CASSYAADYGYTF

J gene: TRBJ2-5
clone size: few
V gene: TRBV27
D gene: -
CDR3 DNA: TGTGCCAGCATGGGGGGGGCCGAACCGTTGGGGACCCAGTACTTC
CDR3 protein: CASMGGAEPLGTQYF

J gene: TRBJ1-1
clone size: -
V gene: TRBV5-5
D gene: TRBD1
CDR3 DNA: TGTGCCAGCATCTACCGACAGGGGAACACTGAAGCTTTCTTT
CDR3 protein: CASIYRQGNTEAFF

J gene: TRBJ1-5
clone size: few
V gene: TRBV7-2
D gene: TRBD1
CDR3 DNA: TGTGCCAGCAGCCTCACAGGGGGCGGGAGGCAGCCCCAGCATTTT
CDR3 protein: CASSLTGGGRQPQHF

J gene: TRBJ2-1
clone size: -
V gene: TRBV7-9
D gene: -
CDR3 DNA: TGTGCCAGCAGCTTATCGGGCAAGAATGAGCAGTTCTTC
CDR3 protein: CASSLSGKNEQFF

J gene: TRBJ2-3
clone size: few
V gene: TRBV4-3
D gene: -
CDR3 DNA: TGCGCCAGCAGCCAAAGGCTAGATGGCACAGATACGCAGTATTTT
CDR3 protein: CASSQRLDGTDTQYF

J gene: TRBJ2-7
clone size: -
V gene: TRBV20-1
D gene: -
CDR3 DNA: TGCAGTGCTAGAGTCAGGGCCTACGAGCAGTACTTC
CDR3 protein: CSARVRAYEQYF

J gene: TRBJ2-3
clone size: -
V gene: TRBV5-1
D gene: TRBD1
CDR3 DNA: TGCGCCAGCACCTTCACGACAGGGCTTAAGGCAGATACGCAGTATTTT
CDR3 protein: CASTFTTGLKADTQYF

J gene: TRBJ2-3
clone size: few
V gene: TRBV24-1
D gene: -
CDR3 DNA: TGTGCCACCAGTGATTTGCCCCGACAGTCAAGCACAGATACGCAGTATTTT
CDR3 protein: CATSDLPRQSSTDTQYF

J gene: TRBJ2-5
clone size: -
V gene: TRBV7-2
D gene: TRBD2
CDR3 DNA: TGTGCCAGCAGCCCGACGGGACTAGCGGGAGGAGAGACCCAGTACTTC
CDR3 protein: CASSPTGLAGGETQYF

J gene: TRBJ2-5
clone size: -
V gene: TRBV12-3/TRBV12-4
D gene: -
CDR3 DNA: TGTGCCAGCAGGCAGGACTGGGTCCAAGAGACCCAGTACTTC
CDR3 protein: CASRQDWVQETQYF

J gene: TRBJ1-2
clone size: few
V gene: TRBV20-1
D gene: -
CDR3 DNA: TGCAGTGCTAGAGCGGACATTAGCTATGGCTACACCTTC
CDR3 protein: CSARADISYGYTF

J gene: TRBJ1-2
clone size: -
V gene: TRBV15
D gene: -
CDR3 DNA: TGTGCCACCAGCAGAGGACCCGTCTGGAGCTATGGCTACACCTTC
CDR3 protein: CATSRGPVWSYGYTF

J gene: TRBJ2-5
clone size: many
V gene: TRBV7-7
D gene: -
CDR3 DNA: TGTGCCAGCAGCTTAGTCCCAGGTCGGCAAGAGACCCAGTACTTC
CDR3 protein: CASSLVPGRQETQYF

J gene: TRBJ2-7
clone size: -
V gene: TRBV19
D gene: TRBD1
CDR3 DNA: TGTGCCAGTAGTAGCTGGGACAGTCCAGGGGGTACGTACGAGCAGTACTTC
CDR3 protein: CASSSWDSPGGTYEQYF

J gene: TRBJ1-6
clone size: few
V gene: TRBV3-1
D gene: -
CDR3 DNA: TGTGCCAGCAGCCGAGACGGAGTGGGTTCACCCCTCCACTTT
CDR3 protein: CASSRDGVGSPLHF

J gene: TRBJ1-1
clone size: -
V gene: TRBV7-2
D gene: -
CDR3 DNA: TGTGCCAGCAGCTCTGTAAAATGGAACACTGAAGCTTTCTTT
CDR3 protein: CASSSVKWNTEAFF

J gene: TRBJ1-3
clone size: -
V gene: TRBV11-2
D gene: TRBD1
CDR3 DNA: TGTGCCAGCAGCTTAACGACAGGGGGGTACTCTGGAAACACCATATATTTT
CDR3 protein: CASSLTTGGYSGNTIYF

J gene: TRBJ2-1
clone size: many
V gene: TRBV5-1
D gene: TRBD2
CDR3 DNA: TGCGCCAGTTCGACTAGCGGGAGAGGTAATGAGCAGTTCTTC
CDR3 protein: CASSTSGRGNEQFF

J gene: TRBJ1-1
clone size: few
V gene: TRBV7-8
D gene: -
CDR3 DNA: TGTGCCAGCAGCTTAGACCTCCAGGGGCTGAACACTGAAGCTTTCTTT
CDR3 protein: CASSLDLQGLNTEAFF

J gene: TRBJ2-7
clone size: -
V gene: TRBV6-2/TRBV6-3
D gene: -
CDR3 DNA: TGTGCCACCCTCCAGGGCGAGCAGTACTTC
CDR3 protein: CATLQGEQYF

J gene: TRBJ2-7
clone size: few
V gene: TRBV7-2
D gene: -
CDR3 DNA: TGTGCCAGCAGCTTAGGGATCATATGGGACCGCCTCGAGCAGTACTTC
CDR3 protein: CASSLGIIWDRLEQYF

J gene: TRBJ2-7
clone size: -
V gene: TRBV10-3
D gene: TRBD2
CDR3 DNA: TGTGCCATCAGTGAGTCGATCTTTAGCGGGGGGCTGGGGGACGAGCAGTACTTC
CDR3 protein: CAISESIFSGGLGDEQYF

J gene: TRBJ2-7
clone size: -
V gene: TRBV7-8
D gene: TRBD1
CDR3 DNA: TGTGCCAGCAGCTTCGGACAGGGGGCAATTTACGAGCAGTACTTC
CDR3 protein: CASSFGQGAIYEQYF

J gene: TRBJ1-1
clone size: many
V gene: TRBV10-3
D gene: -
CDR3 DNA: TGTGCCATCAGTGGGCGAGGGATGAACACTGAAGCTTTCTTT
CDR3 protein: CAISGRGMNTEAFF